This TCR beta chain was retrieved from a study of T cells in Graves' hyperthyroidism and ophthalmopathy. Study-wide points: Most clonotypes expanded in the thyroid (above 0.001) were also present in blood.

Graves' hyperthyroidism was deemed stable given no ophthalmopathy progression within 18 months. Fresh peripheral blood, 9.5 to 10 ml of it, supplied the PBMCs. Researchers amplified the TCR beta CDR3 regions from RNA transcripts. HTBI primers were used for first-round RT-PCR of the TCR CDR3. TCRdb recomputed calls from the multiplex PCR reads with MiXCR, one row per CDR3 protein. The sample records about 690,000 distinct CDR3 sequences, 15% to 20% being singletons. Points on this clonotype: The antigen remains undetermined.

V lost 4 bases, J lost 6 bases, and 23 bases lay in between. There are 16 residues in the CDR3. CDR1 and CDR2 from the germline V gene are SGHRS and YFSETQ. This receptor was obtained from a man aged 50-59 years with Graves' hyperthyroidism. The rearrangement links TRBV5-1 to TRBJ2-7, with D unclear. Sequencing was done on a sample of blood. The CDR3, as DNA: TGCGCCAGCAGCCCCCCCTCGGACGGCTACACCGTCGAGCAGTACTTC. Translation gives CASSPPSDGYTVEQYF.